One TCR beta chain is described in this entry. Its antigen remains unidentified. Base qualities were left out, and no much larger clone turns up one base away. The data originate from a study of cytomegalovirus exposure and HLA in healthy donors (dated by TCRdb to about 2017). For context, the study as a whole: In an earlier analysis of 587 of the donors, about 260 Gb of sequence data and approximately 100 million unique TCR beta sequences from about 180 million T cells were reported. Roughly 300 gigabases of sequencing data and approximately 91 million unique TCR sequences made up an early release that covered under 750 HLA-typed donors. Of the 398 genotyped donors, 75% to 85% were placed in the genetic ancestry cluster associated with self-reported Caucasian donors. The study aimed to test whether signatures of past pathogen exposure could be identified by cataloging public T cell receptors. Using immunosequencing, the study profiled T cell repertoires from 640 or so subjects and related those repertoires to cytomegalovirus serostatus. Along with the approximately 650-subject first cohort, a separate validation cohort of around 120 different subjects was used. To predict cytomegalovirus infection status, the study brought together high-throughput TCR immunosequencing, statistical association of individual TCRs with disease status, and machine learning. A later analysis re-examined previously published TCR beta repertoires from around 670 donors and added high-resolution HLA genotyping to investigate patterns of TCR occurrence. The later analysis used no new phenotypic data to find candidate immune exposures, relying instead on TCR beta sequences and their occurrence across donors. An earlier analysis of several hundred of the donors applied high-throughput TCR beta sequencing to assess whether each TCR beta V gene segment acted as functional or pseudogenic. Donor age, sex, ethnicity and CMV serostatus were compiled together with the repertoire data. Genome-wide SNP genotypes for about three fifths of the roughly 670 donors were used in a later genetic analysis, which treated that subset as a discovery cohort. All discovery cohort repertoires had been generated on a single sequencing platform. Class I and class II HLA loci were covered by the typing at four-digit resolution. Typing coverage varied by locus: roughly 620-630 donors for A, B, C, DRB1 and DQB1; roughly 510 for DQA1; 606 for DPA1; under 490 for DPB1. Roughly 5 DR-DQ haplotypes were handled as single units for association and clustering, since linkage in the cohort was strong. Among over 350 genotyped donors of the cohort, an average of approximately 230,000 unique TCR beta nucleotide sequences were sequenced per donor, around 20% of them non-productive.

The cohort was made up of approximately 670 healthy bone marrow donors. At the time of sampling, every cohort member was nominally healthy, though immune exposures that went unrecorded were likely present. The donor tested CMV seronegative and was one of the 352 seronegative cohort members. Each donor provided a peripheral blood sample, and peripheral blood mononuclear cells were used for TCR beta sequencing. The Qiagen DNeasy Blood Extraction Kit was used to extract genomic DNA from the blood cell samples. Results and caveats for the whole study, not just this receptor: In vitro tests confirmed that three of the cytomegalovirus-associated TCR beta chains recognize cytomegalovirus antigens. A cluster of highly shared sequence variants was judged likely to be a technical artifact of the sequencing pipeline. Sequencing depth was assumed to be roughly uniform across donors in the presence/absence analyses, though that assumption may not hold. In a later analysis, TCR association rates were found to vary across HLA loci, with the most associated TCRs seen for DRB1 alleles and the fewest for HLA-C alleles. It was suggested by the authors that the approach could potentially be generalized to other disease states and immunological phenotypes. A later analysis associated 16,951 TCR beta sequences with specific HLA alleles at a false discovery rate of 0.05. In an earlier analysis of approximately 590 of the donors, most TCR beta V segments were observed in productive rearrangements about 90% or about 30% of the time, broadly matching IMGT annotations. The cohort was sequenced for TCR beta chains only, and without alpha or paired-chain data the features that could be detected were limited. According to a later analysis, most CMV-associated TCR beta chains appeared to be HLA-restricted, and the HLA associations seemed to be driven largely by CMV exposure. Linkage disequilibrium might explain the correlated functional status among segregating V segments, but an unknown experimental factor could not be ruled out. Compared with the 666-donor mean, donors in an Asian-associated ancestry cluster had fewer N-insertions in productive TCRs, according to a later genetic analysis. CMV serostatus was the only immune exposure information available for the cohort. V-gene and J-gene trimming of TCR beta chains was associated with a missense DCLRE1C variant in a later genetic analysis, and the association was replicated in an independent cohort. Because counts were too low, some 16 rarely observed V segments, including chromosome 9 orphons, were excluded from the earlier analysis of around 640 of the donors. According to a later analysis, parvovirus B19, influenza, CMV and Epstein-Barr virus appeared linked to several top co-occurrence clusters. HLA typing was unavailable for some donors at each locus, so association tests used only the typed subset. Some IMGT-functional V segments, including TRBV6-2 and TRBV6-3, could not be distinguished by the 87-base-pair reads and were therefore excluded. Cytomegalovirus status was reported to be diagnosed by the classifier with high specificity and sensitivity in both the original and validation cohorts. In the study, roughly 160 TCR beta chains were listed as associated with cytomegalovirus. When HLA alleles, especially DR and DQ, strongly co-occurred, attributing TCR associations to individual alleles was difficult. A further reported finding was that TCR beta sequences accurately predicted the HLA-A and HLA-B alleles for most subjects in the first cohort. In a later analysis, HLA-associated TCR beta chains showed more clonal expansion and lower generation probabilities than non-associated chains that were equally common. Across donors, most TCR sequences were observed very rarely, whereas some public TCRs were present in many individuals.

From V the trimming removes 3 bases and from J it removes 7 bases, while the gene matches leave 10 bases of the junction unaccounted for. The CDR3 runs 15 amino acids, cysteine and phenylalanine included. The entry retains the CDR3 DNA only, 45 bases that are in frame from base 1. Reading the germline V gene gives CDR1 SGHRS and CDR2 YFSETQ. Preparation of the library involved the immunoSEQ multiplex PCR assay. A mixture of 60 forward primers for TCR Vbeta segments and 13 reverse primers for TCR Jbeta segments was used in the multiplex PCR. The CDR3 region of rearranged TCR beta genes was amplified from genomic DNA by a multiplex PCR assay. The Illumina HiSeq System was used to sequence the amplified TCR beta libraries as 87-base-pair reads. Per the source publication's procedure: A later analysis tallied 75 million to 95 million unique TCR beta chains across the 666 repertoires, and roughly 11 million of those chains were shared by two or more donors. To remove PCR and sequencing errors, raw reads were error-corrected and collapsed into unique sequences using a nearest-neighbor algorithm that merged closely related sequences. V, D and J gene segments were assigned by aligning CDR3 sequences to IMGT reference sequences. For a sequence to be retained, at least a six-nucleotide match to both a V gene segment and a J gene segment was required. A rearrangement counted as productive if the CDR3 had no stop codons and remained in frame with V and J, and every other rearrangement counted as non-productive. CDR3 was defined by IMGT convention, running from the second conserved V-encoded cysteine to the conserved J-encoded phenylalanine. In an earlier analysis of around 640 of the donors, sequences lacking an unambiguous match to a single V gene segment were excluded. In an earlier analysis of 587 of the donors, V segments were called functional above 56.7% productive rearrangements and were called segregating when the between-donor standard deviation exceeded 5%. A statistical classification framework was built to diagnose cytomegalovirus status from the catalog of TCR beta chain sequences. In a later analysis, TCR nucleotide sequences were compared against IMGT/GENE-DB human TR gene sequences so that V and J genes could be assigned. In a later analysis, CDR3 sequences and most-parsimonious VDJ recombination scenarios were assigned using the TCRdist pipeline. A later analysis defined each TCR beta chain by its CDR3 amino acid sequence plus V-gene family, and excluded reads lacking a unique V-gene family. As a way to deal with suspected cross-contamination and a sequencing artifact, a later analysis dropped approximately 570 nucleotide sequences that were highly shared and had low generation probability. In a later analysis, a clonal expansion index for each public chain was calculated from normalized within-repertoire ranks of inferred template counts. Generation probabilities in a later analysis came from a VDJ recombination model fitted to out-of-frame rearrangements, and those results were checked against IGoR. Hypergeometric tests were used in a later analysis to score TCR-TCR, TCR-HLA and TCR-CMV co-occurrence, with a repertoire-size bias correction applied to the TCR pairs. In a later analysis, false discovery rates were estimated by permuting HLA or CMV assignments 20 times. In a later analysis, co-occurring TCRs were grouped using DBSCAN, with TCRdist sequence similarity added in when clustering inside HLA-allele-positive subsets. Repertoires with fewer than 30,000 or more than 120,000 public chains were left out of co-occurrence clustering, as were about 5 repertoires with anomalous nucleotide sharing. The table comes from immuneACCESS by way of TCRdb, which keeps in-frame sequences with V and J called. Part of the clones is missing from these tables; in studies checked, under half for an unresolved V gene and the rest for unknown reasons. The V and J calls and clone size were taken over from that table, and D and trimming were inferred from the DNA. The sample table shows 60,000 or so clones, and approximately 85% are seen once. Of the sample, approximately 11% is held by the ten largest clones.

The chain links TRBV5-1 with TRBJ2-7; 10 central nucleotides agree with TRBD1. The TCR comes from a female donor in good health and CMV-seronegative. Specimen: PBMCs. The CDR3 amino acid sequence is: CASSWGQGYSREQYF. The nucleotide sequence reads TGCGCCAGCAGCTGGGGACAGGGGTATTCGCGGGAGCAGTACTTC.